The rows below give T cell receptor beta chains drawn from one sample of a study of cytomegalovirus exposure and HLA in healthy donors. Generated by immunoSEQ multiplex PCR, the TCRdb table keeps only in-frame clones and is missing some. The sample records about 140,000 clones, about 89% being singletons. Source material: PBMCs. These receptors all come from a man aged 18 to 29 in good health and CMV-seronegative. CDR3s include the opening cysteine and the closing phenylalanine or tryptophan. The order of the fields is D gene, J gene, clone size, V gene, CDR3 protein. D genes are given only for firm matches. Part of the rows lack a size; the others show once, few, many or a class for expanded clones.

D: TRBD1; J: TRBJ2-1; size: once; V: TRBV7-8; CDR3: CASSLVGTGGAYNEQFF
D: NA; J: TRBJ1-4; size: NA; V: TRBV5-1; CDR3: CASRNQGLGEKLFF
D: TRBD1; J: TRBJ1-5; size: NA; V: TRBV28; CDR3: CASSFLRDRNSNQPQHF
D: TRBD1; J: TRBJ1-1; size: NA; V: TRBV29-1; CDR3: CSVGQRVNTEAFF
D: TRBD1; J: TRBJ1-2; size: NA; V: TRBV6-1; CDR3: CASRVRQGANYGYTF
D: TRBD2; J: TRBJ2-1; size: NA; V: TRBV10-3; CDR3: CAISDIGTSGRAGDEQFF
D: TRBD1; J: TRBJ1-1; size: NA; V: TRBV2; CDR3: CASRRTGMRTEAFF
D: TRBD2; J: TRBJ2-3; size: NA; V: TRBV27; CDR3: CASSPGTSGFTDTQYF
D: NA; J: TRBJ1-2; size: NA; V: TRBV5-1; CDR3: CASSLLGGAECTF
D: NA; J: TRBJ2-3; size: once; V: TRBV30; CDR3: CAWSAGVGGYTDTQYF
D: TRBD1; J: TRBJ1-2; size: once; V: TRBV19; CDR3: CASRDRVWSGYTF
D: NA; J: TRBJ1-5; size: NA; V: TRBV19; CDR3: CASTTLAGQPQHF
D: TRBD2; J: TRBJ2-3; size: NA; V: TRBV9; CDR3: CASRSTSGNTDTQYF
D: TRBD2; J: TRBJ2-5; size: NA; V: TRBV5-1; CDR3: CASSPEPLAGGLETQYF
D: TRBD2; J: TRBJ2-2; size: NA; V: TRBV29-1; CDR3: CSVSGRGGNTGELFF
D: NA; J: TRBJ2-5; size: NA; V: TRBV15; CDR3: CATSRGLAETQYF
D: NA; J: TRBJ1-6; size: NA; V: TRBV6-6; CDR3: CASSWESSYNSPLHF
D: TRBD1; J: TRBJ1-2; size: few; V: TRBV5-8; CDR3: CASISRKTRDRGRAEGYTF
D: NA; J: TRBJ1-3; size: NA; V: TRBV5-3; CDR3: CARSVRYSGNTIYF
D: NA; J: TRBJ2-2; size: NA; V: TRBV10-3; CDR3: CATLSPTTGTGELFF
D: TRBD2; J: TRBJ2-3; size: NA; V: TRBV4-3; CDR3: CASSQDSPGGSTDTQYF
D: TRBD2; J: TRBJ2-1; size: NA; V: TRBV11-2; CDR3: CASSLEREPVPNEQFF
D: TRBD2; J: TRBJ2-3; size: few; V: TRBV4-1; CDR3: CASSQERQRGGTQYF
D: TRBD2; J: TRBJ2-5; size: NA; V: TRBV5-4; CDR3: CASSSPSGGGGETQYF